One sample yielded the 11 T cell receptor beta chains listed below, sequenced in a study of T cell clonality in common variable immunodeficiency. Assay: immunoSEQ multiplex PCR; the TCRdb copy retains only in-frame clones and omits some. This sample has about 39,000 clones, each found more than once. Sequenced material: peripheral blood mononuclear cells. The source is a person aged 18 to 69 in good health.

Remarks on this clone: The read falls 3 residues short of the CDR3 end, and the missing part is taken from the germline J gene. V gene TRBV19 combines with J gene TRBJ2-7, with D tentatively TRBD2 (5 bases). Germline V gives CDR1 LNHDA, CDR2 SQIVND (reference sequence). The CDR3 has 13 residues. The ends were cut back, 10 bases at V and 1 base at J, with 14 bases in the middle. The covered CDR3 bases are TGTGCCAACCCGGGCACTAGTTCCTACGAG. Translating gives CANPGTSSYE. The CDR3 in full is CANPGTSSYEQYF.

This clone was found many times. The sequence runs out 3 residues before the end of the CDR3; the remainder is reconstructed from the germline J gene. This rearrangement joins TRBV20-1 to TRBJ2-5; D tentatively fits TRBD1 or TRBD2 (6 bases each). CDR1 is DFQATT and CDR2 is SNEGSKA in the germline V gene (reference sequence). This CDR3 spans 16 amino acids. V lost 5 bases and J 2 bases, leaving 21 bases between the germline ends. The CDR3 DNA, read in part, is TGCAGTGCTTTATATGTCAGGGGAGGAACGCAAGAGACC. The encoded protein is CSALYVRGGTQET. The whole CDR3 protein is CSALYVRGGTQETQYF.

This clone was seen at least ten times. Read coverage stops 3 residues before the CDR3 terminus; the germline J gene supplies the remainder. The rearrangement joins TRBV28 to TRBJ1-2; no firm D call. This CDR3 spans 13 amino acids. Germline V lookup: CDR1 MDHEN, CDR2 SYDVKM. The ends were cut back, 1 base at V and 1 base at J, with 4 bases in the middle. Incomplete CDR3 DNA: TGTGCCAGCAGTTTATCACTTAACTATGGC. Its translation is CASSLSLNYG. The whole CDR3 region reads CASSLSLNYGYTF.

This clone has more than one count but fewer than ten. Read data end 3 residues before the CDR3 end; the end is taken from the germline J gene. The V and J genes are TRBV6-4 and TRBJ2-3, with a weak D call TRBD2 (6 bases). V lost 3 bases to trimming and J lost 1 base, with 8 bases between them. The length of the CDR3 is 14 residues. Looked up from germline, CDR1 is MRHNA and CDR2 is SNTAGT. The sequenced part of the CDR3 DNA is TGTGCCAGCAGTGATGGCGGGGGCACAGATACG. It is translated as CASSDGGGTDT. The entire CDR3 sequence reads CASSDGGGTDTQYF.

Notes on this clone: The read ends 3 residues early relative to the CDR3; the germline J gene fills the gap. The genes are TRBV19 and TRBJ1-2; D not certain. CDR1 is LNHDA and CDR2 is SQIVND in the germline V gene (reference sequence). This CDR3 region has 15 residues. Incomplete CDR3 DNA: TGTGCCAGTAGTATGGGTCCTAGCGGGAGTTACGAC. The encoded protein is CASSMGPSGSYD. The CDR3, in full, reads CASSMGPSGSYDYTF.

This clone has at least ten counts. The CDR3 end is not reached by the read, which stops 3 residues before it; the germline J gene fills it in. The rearrangement links TRBV19 to TRBJ1-5; D is undetermined. In germline, CDR1 is LNHDA, CDR2 SQIVND (reference sequence). The CDR3 is made up of 15 amino acids. V gave up 2 bases and J gave up 4 bases, with 12 bases separating them. The CDR3 reads CASSINGHPNQPQHF. The part of the CDR3 DNA that was read is TGTGCCAGTAGTATAAATGGGCATCCTAATCAGCCC.

As to this clone: With the read ending 3 residues before the CDR3 end, the germline J gene is used to fill in that end. V and J are TRBV18 and TRBJ2-2, with 8 bases aligning to TRBD1. This CDR3 spans 18 amino acids. Germline V lookup: CDR1 KGHSH, CDR2 LQKENI. This CDR3 is CASSRTRAGGYGANVLFF. The CDR3 bases that were read are TGTGCCAGCTCACGGACCCGGGCAGGGGGCTACGGGGCCAACGTG.

This clone was found many times. The CDR3 end falls 3 residues outside the read, so it is completed with the germline J gene. J is TRBJ1-2 and V is TRBV6-1; D may be TRBD1 (5 bases). The CDR3 spans 14 residues. Germline V gene sequence: CDR1 MNHNS, CDR2 SASEGT. Trimming took 4 bases from V and 2 from J, leaving 11 bases between them. CDR3 residues: CASSAEGRNYGYTF. The DNA read from the CDR3 is TGTGCCAGCAGTGCGGAGGGGCGGAACTATGGC.

Ten or more counts support this clone. CDR3 sequence reads: CASSLSQWAGEDTQYF. The CDR3 DNA, read in part, is TGTGCCAGCAGTTTATCCCAATGGGCGGGAGAGGATACG. This chain connects TRBV28 to TRBJ2-3, with TRBD2 matching over 7 bases. Coverage ceases 3 residues before the CDR3 finishes, and the germline J gene fills in the end. V was clipped by 1 base and J by 6 bases; unmatched bases: 10. Per germline, CDR1 MDHEN and CDR2 SYDVKM. This CDR3 comprises 16 residues.

This clone was recorded at least ten times. The observed sequence ends 3 residues before the CDR3 terminus, with the missing tail filled in from the germline J gene. The chain is built from TRBV29-1 and TRBJ1-5; a possible D gene is TRBD1 (6 bases). With 4 bases removed from V and 7 bases from J, the gap between germline ends came to 14 bases. Germline CDR1 SQVTM, CDR2 ANQGSEA. CDR3 length: 13 residues. CDR3 in amino acids: CSVVGGLGQPQHF. The CDR3 bases that were read are TGCAGCGTTGTTGGGGGCCTGGGCCAGCCC.

This clone was observed at least ten times. The CDR3 end falls 3 residues outside the read, so it is completed with the germline J gene. The chain recombines TRBV5-1 with TRBJ1-2; unclear D gene. The CDR3 runs 15 residues. CDR1 is SGHRS and CDR2 is YFSETQ in the germline V gene. V lost 4 bases to trimming and J lost 2 bases, with 15 bases between them. The CDR3 DNA, read in part, is TGCGCCAGCAGCCCGTTAAGAACTTACAACTATGGC. It specifies CASSPLRTYNYG. The whole CDR3 protein reads CASSPLRTYNYGYTF. The variable domain in full, completed from reference TRBV5-1 and TRBJ1-2, reads KAGVTQTPRYLIKTRGQQVTLSCSPISGHRSVSWYQQTPGQGLQFLFEYFSETQRNKGNFPGRFSGRQFSNSRSEMNVSTLELGDSALYLCASSPLRTYNYGYTFGSGTRLTVV.